One sample yielded the 9 T cell receptor beta chains listed below, sequenced in a study of blood T cell repertoires in COVID-19. Clones were sequenced by immunoSEQ multiplex PCR, and TCRdb holds only the in-frame ones, with some missing. The table records about 68,000 clones, 86% of them present only once. Material: peripheral blood. Receptors were obtained from a man aged 25 to 45 with acute or convalescent COVID-19.

V and J are TRBV6-5 and TRBJ2-7; TRBD2 is a possible D gene (6 bases). The germline V gene has CDR1 MNHEY and CDR2 SVGAGI. The CDR3 consists of 15 residues. Trimming took off 6 bases at V and 4 bases at J, with 19 bases between the two ends. CDR3 sequence: CASSGGLQQLYEQYF. CDR3 coding DNA: TGTGCCAGCAGCGGGGGACTCCAGCAACTATACGAGCAGTACTTC.

The rearrangement joins TRBV11-2 to TRBJ1-2; D is uncertain. Germline assignment: CDR1 SGHAT and CDR2 FQNNGV. The CDR3 length is 14 residues. V lost 1 base and J lost 0, with 6 bases in between. The CDR3 DNA reads TGTGCCAGCAGCTTAGGTGCAGCTAACTATGGCTACACCTTC. It encodes CASSLGAANYGYTF.

Only one count was recorded for this clone. V is TRBV15 and J is TRBJ2-2; 12 bases are a match to TRBD2. V gave up 2 bases and J gave up 5 bases; unmatched junction bases: 3. The CDR3 totals 16 residues. Germline V gives CDR1 LNHNV, CDR2 YYDKDF (reference sequence). CDR3 loop: CATSRSGLAGTGELFF. DNA of the CDR3: TGTGCCACCAGCAGATCAGGACTAGCGGGAACCGGGGAGCTGTTTTTT.

The chain has TRBV4-2 and TRBJ1-2; TRBD1 aligns across 10 bases. CDR1 LGHNA and CDR2 YNFKEQ come from the germline V gene. The V and J ends lost 4 bases and 2 bases, in that order; junction bases with no gene match: 4. CDR3 length equals 15 residues. CDR3: CASSPDRGSNYGYTF. The CDR3 nucleotides read TGTGCCAGCAGCCCGGACAGGGGGTCAAACTATGGCTACACCTTC.

The chain links TRBV28 to TRBJ2-7; 14 nucleotides line up with TRBD2. The ends lost 6 bases at V and 6 bases at J; junction bases unmatched: 4. This CDR3 is built from 14 residues. In germline, CDR1 is MDHEN, CDR2 SYDVKM. The CDR3 bases are TGTGCCAGCAGAGGGACTAGCGGGAGCGGCGAGCAGTACTTC. It specifies CASRGTSGSGEQYF.

With regard to this clone: A read error may produce the germline difference seen at one junction end. The rearrangement joins TRBV29-1 to TRBJ2-3; unclear D gene. Germline V gives CDR1 SQVTM, CDR2 ANQGSEA. CDR3 length: 10 residues. The CDR3 region is CTGGTDTQYF. The CDR3 nucleotides are TGTACTGGAGGCACAGATACGCAGTATTTT.

This clone is a singleton in its sample. V usage is TRBV5-5 and J usage is TRBJ2-1; TRBD2 might be the D (5 bases). The CDR3 is made up of 12 amino acids. Germline V lookup: CDR1 SGHKS, CDR2 YYEKEE (reference sequence). V lost 6 bases and J lost 4, with 8 bases in between. This CDR3 is CASTGIYNEQFF. In nucleotides, the CDR3 is TGTGCCAGCACCGGGATTTACAATGAGCAGTTCTTC.

This clone was observed a few times. V and J are TRBV6-5 and TRBJ1-5, with D tentatively TRBD1 (5 bases). The CDR3 has 14 residues. Germline lookup yields CDR1 MNHEY and CDR2 SVGAGI. Trimming took 8 bases from V and 5 from J, leaving 16 bases between them. The CDR3 here is CASGQGPVYQPQHF. The CDR3 region has the DNA TGTGCCAGCGGCCAGGGCCCGGTATATCAGCCCCAGCATTTT.

This chain links TRBV3-1 (or the pseudogene TRBV3-2) with TRBJ1-1, with a weak D call TRBD1 (5 bases). CDR3 length equals 12 residues. Germline V gene data show CDR1 as LGHDT and CDR2 as YNNKEL (reference sequence). The V gene lost 1 base and the J gene lost 10 bases, with 10 bases spanning the gap. In DNA, the CDR3 is TGTGCCAGCAGCCAAGGCAGGGTCGGAGCTTTCTTT. Translation: CASSQGRVGAFF.